Below, 10 T cell receptor beta chains from the same sample are listed, as sequenced in a study of blood T cell repertoires in COVID-19 (dated by TCRdb to 2020 to 2022). Library creation used the immunoSEQ multiplex PCR assay. The table was pulled from immuneACCESS by TCRdb, which kept in-frame rearrangements only. Such tables lose some clones; where checked, under half of the loss comes from unresolved V genes, and the rest has no known cause. This sample is represented by 20,000 to 30,000 clones; roughly three quarters of them were singletons. Clones ranked in the top ten supply over 13% of the sample. The sequencing sample was made of peripheral blood. These receptors were obtained from a man at least 80 years old with active or convalescent COVID-19.

Written as DNA, the CDR3 is TGTGCCAGCAGCCAGAAAAATGGGGGGGGTAACTATGGCTACACCTTC. This encodes CASSQKNGGGNYGYTF. The chain combines TRBV3-1 (or the pseudogene TRBV3-2) with TRBJ1-2, with a weak D call TRBD1 (5 bases). CDR3 length: 16 residues. Trimming cost V 3 bases and J 1 base, with 15 bases left between them. Germline assignment: CDR1 LGHDT and CDR2 YNNKEL (reference sequence).

The chain recombines TRBV9 with TRBJ1-6; 7 bases agree with TRBD1. After removal of 3 bases from V and 6 bases from J, the junction contained 9 bases not matched to a gene. Germline lookup yields CDR1 SGDLS and CDR2 YYNGEE. The CDR3 consists of 16 residues. The CDR3 spells CASSDDRAGGNSPLHF. CDR3 bases: TGTGCCAGCAGCGACGACCGGGCAGGGGGTAATTCACCCCTCCACTTT.

The V gene is TRBV7-2, the J gene TRBJ2-7; D is perhaps TRBD2 (6 bases). Germline V gene lookup returns CDR1 SGHTA and CDR2 FQGNSA. V was clipped by 5 bases and J by 2 bases, with 16 bases between them. The CDR3 sequence is 15 residues long. CDR3 sequence reads: CASSLQPSAPYEQYF. The CDR3 coding sequence is TGTGCCAGCAGCCTCCAGCCTAGCGCGCCCTACGAGCAGTACTTC.

The chain couples TRBV9 to TRBJ1-3; TRBD1 might be the D (5 bases). Germline V lookup: CDR1 SGDLS, CDR2 YYNGEE. Trimming took 4 bases from V and 0 from J, leaving 17 bases between them. The CDR3 runs 17 residues. This chain's CDR3 is CASSFGEGSISGNTIYF. The CDR3 DNA is TGTGCCAGCAGCTTCGGGGAGGGGTCTATCTCTGGAAACACCATATATTTT.

In this sample, this clone turned up a few times. The V and J genes are TRBV4-1 and TRBJ2-7, with TRBD1 as a possible D gene (6 bases). This CDR3 is built from 14 residues. Looked up from germline, CDR1 is MGHRA and CDR2 is YSYEKL. V was cut by 1 base and J by 2 bases, with 9 bases left in between. The CDR3 sequence: CASSQVTGPYEQYF. In DNA form, the CDR3 reads TGCGCCAGCAGCCAAGTCACAGGGCCCTACGAGCAGTACTTC.

V and J are TRBV10-3 and TRBJ2-7, with TRBD1 matching over 9 bases. The CDR3 covers 15 residues. Unmatched junction bases numbered 2, after V lost 2 bases and J lost 0 bases. Germline-derived CDR1 and CDR2 are ENHRY and SYGVKD. The CDR3 region is CAISEGQGSSYEQYF. In DNA form, the CDR3 reads TGTGCCATCAGTGAGGGACAGGGGTCCTCCTACGAGCAGTACTTC.

V and J are TRBV19 and TRBJ2-2; 10 positions agree with TRBD2. The CDR3 spans 18 residues. Germline-derived CDR1 and CDR2 are LNHDA and SQIVND (reference sequence). J was trimmed by 1 base and V by 5 bases; bases with no gene match: 10. CDR3 sequence (DNA): TGTGCCAGTAGTCATCCCCGCAGCGGGAGGGGGAACACCGGGGAGCTGTTTTTT. It yields the protein CASSHPRSGRGNTGELFF.

This rearrangement joins TRBV28 to TRBJ2-7; possibly TRBD2 for D (6 bases). V was cut by 4 bases and J by 4 bases, with 26 bases left in between. Germline lookup yields CDR1 MDHEN and CDR2 SYDVKM. The CDR3 spans 18 residues. The CDR3 spells CASSSEGRWGELRYEQYF. In nucleotides, the CDR3 is TGTGCCAGCAGTTCGGAGGGGAGGTGGGGGGAGCTTCGGTACGAGCAGTACTTC.

The chain links TRBV10-1 to TRBJ2-2, with D unclear. Germline V gene sequence: CDR1 WNHNN, CDR2 SYGVQD (reference sequence). The CDR3 has 15 residues. V lost 2 bases and J 1 base, leaving 8 bases between the germline ends. The CDR3 protein is CASSEGSKNTGELFF. CDR3 DNA sequence: TGCGCCAGCAGTGAGGGTAGCAAGAACACCGGGGAGCTGTTTTTT.

V is TRBV11-2 and J is TRBJ2-5; 9 nucleotides align to TRBD2. Germline V gene data show CDR1 as SGHAT and CDR2 as FQNNGV. The CDR3 contains 12 residues. V was pared by 7 bases and J by 5 bases, with 2 bases of the junction left unmatched. The CDR3, as DNA: TGTGCCAGCACCAGCGGGGGGGAGACCCAGTACTTC. It codes for CASTSGGETQYF.